These 4 T cell receptor beta chains were sequenced from one sample in a study of memory CD8 T cells in hepatitis C reinfection. Documented time point: pre-reinfection, 55 to 20 weeks before reinfection detection. TCR sequencing was done directly ex vivo on sorted cells, without expansion in vitro. Clones were sequenced by immunoSEQ multiplex PCR, and TCRdb holds only the in-frame ones, with some missing. The sample includes about 50,000 clones, roughly 89% of them seen just once. Sequencing input: naive CD8+ T cells sorted from blood. The receptors shown here come from a man aged 18-30 years with hepatitis C virus infection.

V gene TRBV14 combines with J gene TRBJ2-3, with 8 positions matching TRBD1. Germline V gives CDR1 SGHDN, CDR2 FVKESK. CDR3 length equals 17 residues. The J segment lost 2 bases and the V segment lost 2 bases, leaving 9 bases of the junction unmatched. The CDR3 spells CASSQTRQGSITDTQYF. As DNA, the CDR3 is TGTGCCAGCAGCCAAACAAGACAGGGGTCGATCACAGATACGCAGTATTTT.

CDR3 protein: CASSATDDSYNEQFF. CDR3 coding DNA: TGTGCCAGCAGTGCCACCGACGACTCATACAATGAGCAGTTCTTC. The V and J genes are TRBV28 and TRBJ2-1, with no clear D. This CDR3 comprises 15 residues. V was shortened by 5 bases and J by 4 bases, with 15 bases between the two germline ends. Per the germline V gene, CDR1 is MDHEN and CDR2 is SYDVKM. The full variable domain, its missing parts supplied by reference TRBV28 and TRBJ2-1, is DVKVTQSSRYLVKRTGEKVFLECVQDMDHENMFWYRQDPGLGLRLIYFSYDVKMKEKGDIPEGYSVSREKKERFSLILESASTNQTSMYLCASSATDDSYNEQFFGPGTRLTVL.

The chain carries TRBV5-1 and TRBJ2-7, with D possibly TRBD2 on 5 matching bases. Germline CDR1 SGHRS, CDR2 YFSETQ. This CDR3 is built from 15 residues. V lost 4 bases to trimming and J lost 2 bases, with 16 bases between them. CDR3 DNA sequence: TGCGCCAGCAGCGTGGACTCCCTCCCAACCTACGAGCAGTACTTC. Amino acids: CASSVDSLPTYEQYF.

The V and J genes are TRBV5-4 and TRBJ2-3, with unresolved D. Germline-derived CDR1 and CDR2 are SGHNT and YYREEE (reference sequence). The V end lost 0 bases, the J end lost 4 bases, and 12 bases lay between the germline ends. The CDR3 runs 15 residues. CDR3 bases: TGTGCCAGCAGCTTGGAACCCTTCGAGGCAGATACGCAGTATTTT. Protein product: CASSLEPFEADTQYF.